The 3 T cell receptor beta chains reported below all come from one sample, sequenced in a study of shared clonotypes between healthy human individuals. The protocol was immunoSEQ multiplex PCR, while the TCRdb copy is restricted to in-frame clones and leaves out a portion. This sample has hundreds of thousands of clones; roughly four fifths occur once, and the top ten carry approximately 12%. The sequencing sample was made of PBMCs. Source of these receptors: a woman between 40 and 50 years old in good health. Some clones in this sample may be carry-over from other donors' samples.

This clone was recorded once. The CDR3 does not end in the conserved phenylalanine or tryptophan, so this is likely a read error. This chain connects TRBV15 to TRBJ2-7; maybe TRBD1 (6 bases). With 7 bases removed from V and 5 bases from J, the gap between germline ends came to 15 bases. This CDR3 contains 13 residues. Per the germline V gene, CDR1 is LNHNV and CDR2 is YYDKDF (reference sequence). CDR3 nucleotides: TGTGCCACCAAGGAGACAGGCGTCCACGAGCAGTACCTC. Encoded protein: CATKETGVHEQYL.

Here the CDR3 reads CASSLEWGQGWDEQFF. In DNA form, the CDR3 reads TGTGCCAGCAGCTTAGAATGGGGACAGGGCTGGGATGAGCAGTTCTTC. The chain has TRBV11-2 and TRBJ2-1; 9 bases are a match to TRBD1. The CDR3 consists of 16 residues. Germline V lookup: CDR1 SGHAT, CDR2 FQNNGV. The V gene end was trimmed by 0 bases and the J gene end by 8 bases; junction bases not matched to a gene: 8.

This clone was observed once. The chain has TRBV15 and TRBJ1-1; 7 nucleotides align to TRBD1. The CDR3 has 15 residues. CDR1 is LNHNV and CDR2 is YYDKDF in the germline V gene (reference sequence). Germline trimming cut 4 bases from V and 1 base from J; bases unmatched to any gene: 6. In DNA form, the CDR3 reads TGTGCCACCAGCACCAGACAGGGCTCGAACACTGAAGCTTTCTTT. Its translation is CATSTRQGSNTEAFF.